The 2 T cell receptor beta chains listed next were all sequenced from one sample in a study of blood T cell repertoires in COVID-19 (dated by TCRdb to the early 2020s). Library preparation used the immunoSEQ multiplex PCR assay. The table was pulled from immuneACCESS by TCRdb, which kept in-frame rearrangements only. Such tables lose some clones; where checked, under half of the loss comes from unresolved V genes, and the rest has no known cause. The sample profile shows about 200,000 clones; about 80% of them were found once. The top ten constitute about 6.9% of the sample. Sequencing input: peripheral blood. Source of these receptors: a man aged 55 to 70 with acute or convalescent COVID-19.

The V call is TRBV6-5, the J call TRBJ1-1; D uncertain. The V gene's germline CDR1 is MNHEY and CDR2 SVGAGI. This CDR3 contains 14 residues. V was shortened by 2 bases and J by 2 bases, with 9 bases between the two germline ends. As DNA, the CDR3 is TGTGCCAGCAGTTACCGACTGGCAAACACTGAAGCTTTCTTT. Its translation is CASSYRLANTEAFF.

The chain carries TRBV7-9 and TRBJ2-3; 9 bases are a match to TRBD2. The CDR3 totals 14 residues. In germline, CDR1 is SEHNR, CDR2 FQNEAQ (reference sequence). The J segment lost 2 bases and the V segment lost 5 bases, leaving 2 bases of the junction unmatched. Here the CDR3 reads CASSPSGATDTQYF. The CDR3 DNA reads as TGTGCCAGCAGCCCTAGCGGGGCCACAGATACGCAGTATTTT.